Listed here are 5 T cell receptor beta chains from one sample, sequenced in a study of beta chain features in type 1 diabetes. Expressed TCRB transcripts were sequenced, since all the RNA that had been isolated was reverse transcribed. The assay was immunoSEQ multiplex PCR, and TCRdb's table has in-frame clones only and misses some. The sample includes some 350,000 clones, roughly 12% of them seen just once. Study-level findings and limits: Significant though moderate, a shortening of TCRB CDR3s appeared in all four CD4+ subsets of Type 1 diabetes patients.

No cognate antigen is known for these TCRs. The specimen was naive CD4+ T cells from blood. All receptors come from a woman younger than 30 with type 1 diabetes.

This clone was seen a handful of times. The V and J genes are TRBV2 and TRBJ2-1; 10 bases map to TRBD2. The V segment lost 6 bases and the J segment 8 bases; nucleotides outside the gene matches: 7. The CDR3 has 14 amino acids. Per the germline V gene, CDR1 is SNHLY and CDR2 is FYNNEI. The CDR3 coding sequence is TGTGCCAGCAGGAAAGCGGGAGGGCGGGATGAGCAGTTCTTC. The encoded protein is CASRKAGGRDEQFF.

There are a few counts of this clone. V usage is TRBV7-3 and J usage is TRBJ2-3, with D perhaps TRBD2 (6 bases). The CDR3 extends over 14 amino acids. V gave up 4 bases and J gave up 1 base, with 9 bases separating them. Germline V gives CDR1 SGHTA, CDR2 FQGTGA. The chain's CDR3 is CASSWGTRTDTQYF. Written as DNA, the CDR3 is TGTGCCAGCAGCTGGGGGACTCGCACAGATACGCAGTATTTT. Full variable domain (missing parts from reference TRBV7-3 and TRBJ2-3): GAGVSQTPSNKVTEKGKYVELRCDPISGHTALYWYRQSLGQGPEFLIYFQGTGAADDSGLPNDRFFAVRPEGSVSTLKIQRTERGDSAVYLCASSWGTRTDTQYFGPGTRLTVL.

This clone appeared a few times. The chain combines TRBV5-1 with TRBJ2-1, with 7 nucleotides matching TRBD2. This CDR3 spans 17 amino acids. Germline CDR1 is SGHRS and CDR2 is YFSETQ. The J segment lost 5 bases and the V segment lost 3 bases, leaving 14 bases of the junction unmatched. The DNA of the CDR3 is TGCGCCAGCAGCTCACCCACGAGGTCTAGCGGAGACAATGAGCAGTTCTTC. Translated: CASSSPTRSSGDNEQFF.

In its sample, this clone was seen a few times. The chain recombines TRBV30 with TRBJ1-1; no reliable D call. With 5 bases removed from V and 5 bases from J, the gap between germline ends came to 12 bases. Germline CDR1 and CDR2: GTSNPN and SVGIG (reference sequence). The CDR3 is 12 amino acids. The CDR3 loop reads CAWGRTRTEAFF. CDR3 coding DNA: TGTGCCTGGGGGAGGACCAGGACTGAAGCTTTCTTT.

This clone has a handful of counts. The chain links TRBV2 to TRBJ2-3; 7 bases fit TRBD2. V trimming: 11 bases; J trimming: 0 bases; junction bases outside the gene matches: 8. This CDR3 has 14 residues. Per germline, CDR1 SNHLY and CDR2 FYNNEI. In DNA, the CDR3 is TGTGCCGGGGGAGGGATTCTGAGCACAGATACGCAGTATTTT. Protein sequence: CAGGGILSTDTQYF.